Following are 9 T cell receptor beta chains from one sample sequenced in a study of blood T cell repertoires in COVID-19 (dated by TCRdb to 2018 to 2021). The library was obtained by the immunoSEQ multiplex PCR assay. The clones in this table, taken by TCRdb from immuneACCESS, are in-frame only. Not every clone is retained; where verified, under half of the shortfall comes from an unresolved V gene, and the cause of the rest is unknown. Here the sample has about 300,000 clones; 75% to 90% occur a single time. The ten largest clones add up to about 4.2% of the sample. The source material was peripheral blood. These receptors were obtained from a man aged 35-49 years with acute or convalescent COVID-19.

The chain carries TRBV6-2 or TRBV6-3 and TRBJ1-4, with 9 positions matching TRBD1. J lost 10 bases, V lost 4 bases, and 10 bases had no gene match. The CDR3 has 15 residues. The germline V gene has CDR1 MNHEY and CDR2 SVGEGT. The CDR3: CASSSLGQGITKLFF. The CDR3, as DNA: TGTGCCAGCAGTTCTTTGGGACAGGGAATAACAAAACTGTTTTTT.

The chain joins TRBV5-1 to TRBJ2-1, with 7 bases lining up with TRBD2. V lost 1 base to trimming and J lost 9 bases; unmatched junction nucleotides: 10. CDR1 and CDR2 from the germline V gene are SGHRS and YFSETQ. This CDR3 is 15 amino acids long. CDR3 nucleotides: TGCGCCAGCAGCTTGTATGAGGGAGGGGTGGTTGAGCAGTTCTTC. It codes for CASSLYEGGVVEQFF. Combining the CDR3 with reference TRBV5-1 and TRBJ2-1 gives the whole variable domain KAGVTQTPRYLIKTRGQQVTLSCSPISGHRSVSWYQQTPGQGLQFLFEYFSETQRNKGNFPGRFSGRQFSNSRSEMNVSTLELGDSALYLCASSLYEGGVVEQFFGPGTRLTVL.

The chain employs TRBV5-1 and TRBJ2-3; 7 positions match TRBD1. The CDR3 runs to 15 residues. Losses at the gene ends were 6 bases for V and 1 base for J; bases not matched to a gene: 8. Per the germline V gene, CDR1 is SGHRS and CDR2 is YFSETQ. In nucleotides, the CDR3 is TGCGCCAGCACCCAGGGGGACCCACGCACAGATACGCAGTATTTT. Amino acid sequence: CASTQGDPRTDTQYF. Based on the CDR3 plus reference TRBV5-1 and TRBJ2-3, the full variable domain is KAGVTQTPRYLIKTRGQQVTLSCSPISGHRSVSWYQQTPGQGLQFLFEYFSETQRNKGNFPGRFSGRQFSNSRSEMNVSTLELGDSALYLCASTQGDPRTDTQYFGPGTRLTVL.

The chain joins TRBV2 to TRBJ2-7; no clear D. The V and J ends lost 6 bases and 0 bases respectively, with 12 bases between them. Germline CDR1 is SNHLY and CDR2 is FYNNEI. The length of the CDR3 is 14 residues. CDR3 DNA sequence: TGTGCCAGCAGCCGGAAACAGACCTCCTACGAGCAGTACTTC. Amino acid sequence: CASSRKQTSYEQYF.

V usage is TRBV18 and J usage is TRBJ2-5, with a possible D match to TRBD1 (5 bases). Germline V lookup: CDR1 KGHSH, CDR2 LQKENI. The CDR3 runs to 13 residues. V lost 3 bases to trimming and J lost 5 bases, with 10 bases between them. The CDR3 DNA reads TGTGCCAGCTCACCGGGGCCGCGGGAGACCCAGTACTTC. Its translation: CASSPGPRETQYF.

Written as DNA, the CDR3 is TGTGCCAGCAGCTTCTCAGGGGTTGCGACTGAAGCTTTCTTT. Encoded protein: CASSFSGVATEAFF. This chain links TRBV11-3 with TRBJ1-1, with D possibly TRBD1 on 6 matching bases. Germline V gene sequence: CDR1 SGHNT, CDR2 YENEEA. The CDR3 contains 14 residues. V was pared by 3 bases and J by 5 bases, with 13 bases between.

CDR3 sequence reads: CASRTGSTDTQYF. The CDR3 bases are TGTGCCAGCAGAACAGGGAGCACAGATACGCAGTATTTT. This chain connects TRBV5-4 to TRBJ2-3; weak D call: TRBD1 (6 bases). There are 13 residues in the CDR3. Germline CDR1 reads SGHNT; CDR2 reads YYREEE (reference sequence). V lost 5 bases and J lost 0, with 7 bases in between.

The V gene is TRBV7-6, the J gene TRBJ1-5; 7 bases fit TRBD1. The CDR3 length is 13 residues. V gave up 8 bases and J gave up 5 bases; unmatched junction bases: 6. Germline CDR1 and CDR2: SGHVS and FNYEAQ. CDR3 bases: TGTGCCAGCGGGAGACAGGGACATCAGCCCCAGCATTTT. It translates to CASGRQGHQPQHF.

V gene TRBV7-2 combines with J gene TRBJ1-1, with D tentatively TRBD1 (6 bases). CDR3 length: 15 residues. The germline gives CDR1 SGHTA, CDR2 FQGNSA. V gave up 7 bases and J gave up 5 bases, with 20 bases separating them. The CDR3 here is CASTPTGRGATEAFF. The CDR3 coding sequence is TGTGCCAGCACCCCGACGGGCAGGGGAGCAACTGAAGCTTTCTTT.